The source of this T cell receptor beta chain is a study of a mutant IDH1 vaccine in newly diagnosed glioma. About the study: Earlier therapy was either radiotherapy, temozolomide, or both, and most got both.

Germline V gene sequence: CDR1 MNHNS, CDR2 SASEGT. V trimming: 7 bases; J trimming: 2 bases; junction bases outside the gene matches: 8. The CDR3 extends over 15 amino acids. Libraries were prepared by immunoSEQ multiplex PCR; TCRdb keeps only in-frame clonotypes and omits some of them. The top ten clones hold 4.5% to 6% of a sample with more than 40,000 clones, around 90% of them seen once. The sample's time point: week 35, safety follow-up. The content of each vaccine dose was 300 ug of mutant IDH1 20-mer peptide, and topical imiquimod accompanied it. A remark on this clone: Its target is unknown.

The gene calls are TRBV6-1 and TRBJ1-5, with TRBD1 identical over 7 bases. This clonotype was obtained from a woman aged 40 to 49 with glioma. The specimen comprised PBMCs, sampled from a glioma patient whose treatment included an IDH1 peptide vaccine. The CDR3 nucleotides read TGTGCCAGCACCGGGGGGAGGGGGCGCAATCAGCCCCAGCATTTT. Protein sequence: CASTGGRGRNQPQHF.